Listed below are T cell receptor beta chains from one sample, sequenced in a study of blood T cell repertoires in COVID-19. Assay used: immunoSEQ multiplex PCR; TCRdb lists only in-frame clones, some missing. The sample has about 250,000 clones; around nine tenths are singletons. Sequences were obtained from peripheral blood. All receptors derive from a man in his late teens or twenties with active or convalescent COVID-19. Both conserved end residues are trimmed from each CDR3.

>TRBJ1-2|TRBV30
AWAGGTGLGYT
>TRBJ1-1|TRBV30
ARQGGSEAF
>TRBJ1-1|TRBV20-1
SALLNTEAF
>TRBJ1-1|TRBV20-1
SATSAF
>TRBJ1-2|TRBV30
AWKQGASYGYT
>TRBJ1-1|TRBV5-1
ASSLISGDTEAF
>TRBJ2-1|TRBV7-2
ASSLAGQNYNEQF
>TRBJ2-3|TRBV20-1
SASFSGRGTTDTQY
>TRBJ2-4|TRBV12-5
ASGLVRGQANIQY
>TRBJ2-1|TRBV13
ASSLEEKQF
>TRBJ2-2|TRBV10-3
AISERGVPTGELF
>TRBJ2-7|TRBV28
ASSLGTGRLWEQY
>TRBJ1-3|TRBV7-9
ASSLGVSSGNTIY
>TRBJ2-7|TRBV15
ATSRGQGSSSYEQY
>TRBJ2-3|TRBV27
ASSLYQGPTDTQY
>TRBJ1-2|TRBV6-5
ASSYSGENYGYT
>TRBJ2-3|TRBV7-6
ASSLEALDRTTTDTQY
>TRBJ2-4|TRBV5-8
ASSLSRSIQY
>TRBJ1-6|TRBV29-1
SVELRVGGPLH
>TRBJ2-5|TRBV5-8
ASSFGTSENQETQY
>TRBJ2-1|TRBV5-1
ASSLQPWTVGNEQF
>TRBJ2-5|TRBV7-3
ASSLSGGAQETQY
>TRBJ2-2|TRBV18
ASSLLGQNTGELF
>TRBJ2-5|TRBV5-4
ASSLEGEVPGY
>TRBJ1-2|TRBV4-2
ASSQGDRAYGYT
>TRBJ1-5|TRBV10-3
AISESYNQPQH
>TRBJ2-7|TRBV28
ASSFTSPSSYEQY
>TRBJ2-7|TRBV3-1/TRBV3-2
ASSRLLAGGYEQY
>TRBJ2-1|TRBV20-1
SASYGTTILYNEQF
>TRBJ1-3|TRBV27
ASRNQGVGNTIY
>TRBJ2-3|TRBV9
ASSVGGFADTQY
>TRBJ1-4|TRBV28
ASRNGQSTNEKLF
>TRBJ1-2|TRBV6-2/TRBV6-3
ASSYSTRSYYGYT
>TRBJ1-2|TRBV7-8
ASSLGTLRTSNYGYT
>TRBJ2-2|TRBV19
ASSIGTGVNTGELF
>TRBJ1-1|TRBV6-5
ASKQTGASTEAF
>TRBJ2-1|TRBV12-5
ASGLGRRAVAQEQF